This TCR beta chain was recorded in a study of neurological immune-mediated disorders. TCRdb redid the calling of the 5' RACE reads with MiXCR, one entry per CDR3 protein. The repertoire consists of under 70,000 distinct CDR3 sequences, with around 5.2% occurring once and the leading ten covering about 3%. V lost 5 bases, J lost 0 bases, and 6 bases stayed unmatched. The CDR3 contains 16 residues. The specimen was PBMCs. This TCR derives from a woman aged 25 to 39 with multiple sclerosis. The chain carries TRBV12-3 or TRBV12-4 and TRBJ1-4, with TRBD1 matching 7 bases. DNA of the CDR3: TGTGCCAGCAGTCCGAGGGGGCGGGCAACTAATGAAAAACTGTTTTTT. This translates into CASSPRGRATNEKLFF.